This is a list of T cell receptor beta chains from one sample in a study of blood T cell repertoires in COVID-19. The repertoire was sequenced with immunoSEQ multiplex PCR; TCRdb's copy has only in-frame clones and lacks some. This table holds some 350,000 clones, 90% found once. The sequenced sample consisted of peripheral blood. These receptors originate from a man younger than 35 with active or convalescent COVID-19. Both conserved end residues are trimmed from each CDR3. Fields, in order: V gene, J gene, CDR3 protein.

v_call: TRBV28; j_call: TRBJ2-5; cdr3_aa: ASSVGQGGETQY
v_call: TRBV7-2; j_call: TRBJ2-7; cdr3_aa: ASSSPAYEQY
v_call: TRBV10-3; j_call: TRBJ1-1; cdr3_aa: AISAGGTEAF
v_call: TRBV11-2; j_call: TRBJ2-7; cdr3_aa: ASSSTPQYSYEQY
v_call: TRBV6-2/TRBV6-3; j_call: TRBJ1-1; cdr3_aa: ASSYEVLRRLNTEAF
v_call: TRBV30; j_call: TRBJ2-2; cdr3_aa: AYNSGTNTGELF
v_call: TRBV19; j_call: TRBJ1-5; cdr3_aa: ASSRQFEPQH
v_call: TRBV7-2; j_call: TRBJ2-7; cdr3_aa: ASSPRTGPLEQY
v_call: TRBV7-2; j_call: TRBJ2-3; cdr3_aa: ASSLRFAGLSDTQY
v_call: TRBV6-5; j_call: TRBJ1-1; cdr3_aa: ASSSPGQGIEAF
v_call: TRBV28; j_call: TRBJ1-1; cdr3_aa: ASFGGKGNTEAF
v_call: TRBV18; j_call: TRBJ1-6; cdr3_aa: ASSPEGGQSNSPLH
v_call: TRBV7-8; j_call: TRBJ1-6; cdr3_aa: ASSFRARGSSYNSPLH
v_call: TRBV24-1; j_call: TRBJ2-1; cdr3_aa: ATSGLGQDYNEQF
v_call: TRBV7-9; j_call: TRBJ1-1; cdr3_aa: ASSEGTGFDTEAF
v_call: TRBV20-1; j_call: TRBJ2-5; cdr3_aa: SARQGETQY
v_call: TRBV4-3; j_call: TRBJ2-3; cdr3_aa: ASSQAGGSGASTDTQY